These T cell receptor beta chains were read from a single sample in a study of OX40 agonist ivuxolimab in advanced cancers. Clones were read by immunoSEQ multiplex PCR, and TCRdb kept only the in-frame ones, dropping some. The sample includes 15,000 to 20,000 clones, 80% to 90% of them seen just once. This material consisted of CD4+ or CD8+ T cells sorted from blood, taken in a trial of the OX40 agonist ivuxolimab. These TCRs come from an adult with an advanced solid tumor such as melanoma, head and neck, liver or kidney cancer. Both conserved end residues are part of each CDR3. D genes are given only for firm matches. A clone size is listed for some rows: how often the clone was seen (once, few, many), or a class if it is expanded.

>TRBD2|TRBJ2-2|NA|TRBV7-7
TGTGCCAGCAGCCTCCGACTAGCGGGGGTCCCGAACACCGGGGAGCTGTTTTTT
CASSLRLAGVPNTGELFF
>NA|TRBJ1-2|NA|TRBV28
TGTGCCAGCAGTTTACAGCTAGCCTATGGCTACACCTTC
CASSLQLAYGYTF
>NA|TRBJ2-7|NA|TRBV7-2
TGTGCCAGCGGGATGGGGTACGAGCAGTACTTC
CASGMGYEQYF
>NA|TRBJ2-7|medium-sized|TRBV6-5
TGTGCCAGCAGATCGTATGGTAGCGGTTCCTACGAGCAGTACTTC
CASRSYGSGSYEQYF
>NA|TRBJ2-6|once|TRBV27
TGTGCCAGCAGTTCGCTAACTGGGGCCAACGTCCTGACTTTC
CASSSLTGANVLTF
>NA|TRBJ2-1|once|TRBV7-2
TGTGCCAGCAGCCCACAGGGCTATGAGCAGTTCTTC
CASSPQGYEQFF
>NA|TRBJ2-5|NA|TRBV7-2
TGTGCCAGCAGCTTAGGCGGGGTCGAAGAGACCCAGTACTTC
CASSLGGVEETQYF
>TRBD2|TRBJ2-1|NA|TRBV30
TGTGCCTGGAGGAGTAGCGGGTCCTACAATGAGCAGTTCTTC
CAWRSSGSYNEQFF
>NA|TRBJ2-1|NA|TRBV14
TGTGCCAGCAGCCAAGATCGAGGGCCGCGGAATGAGCAGTTCTTC
CASSQDRGPRNEQFF
>TRBD1|TRBJ1-4|NA|TRBV9
TGTGCCAGCAGCGTATCCGGGACAGGGGTGGAAAAACTGTTTTTT
CASSVSGTGVEKLFF
>NA|TRBJ1-2|NA|TRBV7-2
TGTGCCAGCAGCCCGGGGGCAGGGTTCGTCGGCTACACCTTC
CASSPGAGFVGYTF
>TRBD2|TRBJ2-3|NA|TRBV7-3
TGTGCCAGCAGCGACATGGGACTAGCGGGAGTGGATACGCAGTATTTT
CASSDMGLAGVDTQYF
>NA|TRBJ2-5|NA|TRBV6-5
TGTGCCAGCAGTTCCCTCTGGGGGCATGGGGAGACCCAGTACTTC
CASSSLWGHGETQYF
>NA|TRBJ2-3|NA|TRBV7-2
TGTGCCAGCAGCCTAGGGACGTACACAGATACGCAGTATTTT
CASSLGTYTDTQYF
>NA|TRBJ2-1|once|TRBV7-9
TGTGCCAGCAGCTTAGTCCGGGGCCAGGTCAATGAGCAGTTCTTC
CASSLVRGQVNEQFF
>NA|TRBJ1-2|NA|TRBV18
TGTGCCAGCTCACCACCAGTTGGGCGCTACTATGGCTACACCTTC
CASSPPVGRYYGYTF
>NA|TRBJ2-7|NA|TRBV6-5
TGTGCCAGCAGAGCGGGTAATTGGTTCGAGCAGTACTTC
CASRAGNWFEQYF
>TRBD1|TRBJ2-7|NA|TRBV10-3
TGTGCCATCAGTCTAGGGACAGCCTACGAGCAGTACTTC
CAISLGTAYEQYF
>NA|TRBJ2-7|NA|TRBV20-1
TGCAGTGCCCCATGGAGGGGCGAGCAGTACTTC
CSAPWRGEQYF
>NA|TRBJ1-3|NA|TRBV6-5
TGTGCCAGCTGGGAAAGCAGGGGTCTTGGAAACACCATATATTTT
CASWESRGLGNTIYF
>TRBD1|TRBJ1-2|few|TRBV6-1
TGTGCCAGCAGTACGGGACAGGGGGCGTATGGCTACACCTTC
CASSTGQGAYGYTF
>TRBD1|TRBJ1-5|few|TRBV5-5
TGTGCCAGCAGACGCGGGACAGGGAGCAATCAGCCCCAGCATTTT
CASRRGTGSNQPQHF
>NA|TRBJ2-5|NA|TRBV7-8
TGTGCCAGCAGCTTATCTCCCGGGACACGAACGGGGACGAAAGAGACCCAGTACTTC
CASSLSPGTRTGTKETQYF
>TRBD1|TRBJ1-5|NA|TRBV7-9
TGTGCCAGCAGCGGTGGGGACAGGGCAAGTCTTAGCAATCAGCCCCAGCATTTT
CASSGGDRASLSNQPQHF
>NA|TRBJ2-1|NA|TRBV5-4
TGTGCCAGCAGCTTGCCCTGGAGTACGTACAATGAGCAGTTCTTC
CASSLPWSTYNEQFF
>TRBD1|TRBJ1-4|few|TRBV19
TGTGCCAGTAGTCCTAGAACCGGGACAGCTAATGAAAAACTGTTTTTT
CASSPRTGTANEKLFF
>NA|TRBJ2-2|NA|TRBV19
TGTGCCAGTAGTAGTTCCGGGGCCCAGGCCGGGGAGCTGTTTTTT
CASSSSGAQAGELFF
>NA|TRBJ1-1|NA|TRBV25-1
TGTGCCAGCAGTGAATATGGGGGAAGGGCCACTGAAGCTTTCTTT
CASSEYGGRATEAFF